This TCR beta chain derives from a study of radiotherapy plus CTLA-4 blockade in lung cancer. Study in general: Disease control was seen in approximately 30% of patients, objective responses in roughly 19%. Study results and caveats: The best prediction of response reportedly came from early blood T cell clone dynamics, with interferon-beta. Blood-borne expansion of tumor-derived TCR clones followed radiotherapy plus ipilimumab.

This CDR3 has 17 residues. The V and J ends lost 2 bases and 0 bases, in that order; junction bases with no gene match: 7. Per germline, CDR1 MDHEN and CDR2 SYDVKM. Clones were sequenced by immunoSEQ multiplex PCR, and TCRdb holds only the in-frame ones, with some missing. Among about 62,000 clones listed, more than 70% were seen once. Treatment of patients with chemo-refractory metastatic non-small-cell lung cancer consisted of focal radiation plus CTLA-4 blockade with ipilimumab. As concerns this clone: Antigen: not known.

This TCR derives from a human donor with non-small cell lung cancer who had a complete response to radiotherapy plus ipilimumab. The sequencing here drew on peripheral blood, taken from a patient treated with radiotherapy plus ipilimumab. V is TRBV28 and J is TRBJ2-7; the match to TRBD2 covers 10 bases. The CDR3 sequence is CASSLIRPSGSSYEQYF. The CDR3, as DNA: TGTGCCAGCAGTTTAATTAGGCCTAGCGGGAGCTCCTACGAGCAGTACTTC.